This paragraph covers one T cell receptor beta chain sequence. The antigen it recognizes is unknown. Base qualities are missing; no much larger clone stands one base away. The library was prepared using the immunoSEQ multiplex PCR assay. TCRdb provides this immuneACCESS table in a form limited to in-frame rearrangements. Some clones are lacking; in checked studies, under half of them reflect an unresolved V gene, and why the rest are absent is not known. Counted in this sample were approximately 150,000 clones; 80% to 90% of them appeared once. Jointly, the top ten make up approximately 1.7% of the sample. The data originate from a study of control samples from healthy donors and cancer patients (dated by TCRdb to 2018 to 2021). This sequence originates from a man between 18 and 29 years old in good health. The sample taken for sequencing was blood.

The base sequence is TGTGCCACCAGTGGTATGACAGGGGGTGAACAGTACTTC. It is translated as CATSGMTGGEQYF. Recombination connected TRBV24-1 to TRBJ2-7, with TRBD1 matching 9 junction bases. As encoded in the germline V gene, CDR1 is KGHDR while CDR2 is SFDVKD. From the cysteine up to the phenylalanine, the CDR3 has a length of 13 residues. The entry retains the CDR3 DNA only, 39 bases that are in frame from base 1. The junction shows trimming of 5 bases on V and 10 bases on J, and the gene matches do not reach 8 bases of it.